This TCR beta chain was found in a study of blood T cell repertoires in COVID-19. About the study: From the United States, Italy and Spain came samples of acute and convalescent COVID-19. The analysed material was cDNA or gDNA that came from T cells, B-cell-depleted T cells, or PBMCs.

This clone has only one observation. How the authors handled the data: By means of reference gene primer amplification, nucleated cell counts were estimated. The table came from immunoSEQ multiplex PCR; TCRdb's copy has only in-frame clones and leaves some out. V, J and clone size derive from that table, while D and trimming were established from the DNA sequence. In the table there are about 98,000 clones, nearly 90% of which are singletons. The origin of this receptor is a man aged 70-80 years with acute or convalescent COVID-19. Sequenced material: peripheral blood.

In DNA, the CDR3 is TGTGCCAGCAGTTTTTCCACTACCTCTAATGAGCAGTTCTTC. Its translation is CASSFSTTSNEQFF. The chain uses TRBV6-2 or TRBV6-3 and TRBJ2-1; no reliable D call. The germline V and J ends were trimmed by 4 bases and 7 bases, with 14 bases remaining between them. Per germline, CDR1 MNHEY and CDR2 SVGEGT. CDR3 length: 14 amino acids.